Listed here are 15 T cell receptor beta chains from one sample, sequenced in a study of OX40 agonist ivuxolimab in advanced cancers. Repertoires were generated with immunoSEQ multiplex PCR, while TCRdb's copy carries only in-frame clones and drops some. The sample lists roughly 70,000 clones; roughly nine tenths were seen once. Sequenced here: CD4+ or CD8+ T cells sorted from blood, sampled in a trial of the OX40 agonist ivuxolimab. The receptors originated from an adult with an advanced solid tumor such as melanoma, head and neck, liver or kidney cancer.

V gene TRBV5-1 combines with J gene TRBJ1-1; the D gene is possibly TRBD1 (5 bases). With 2 bases removed from V and 8 bases from J, the gap between germline ends came to 13 bases. Germline V gene lookup returns CDR1 SGHRS and CDR2 YFSETQ. This CDR3 contains 13 residues. CDR3: CASSFGGFGEAFF. The CDR3 region has the DNA TGCGCCAGCAGCTTTGGGGGATTTGGGGAAGCTTTCTTT.

The V gene is TRBV28, the J gene TRBJ1-4, with D possibly TRBD1 on 5 matching bases. The V end lost 3 bases, the J end lost 13 bases, and 15 bases lay between the germline ends. Germline values: CDR1 MDHEN, CDR2 SYDVKM. The CDR3 extends over 13 amino acids. The DNA for the CDR3 is TGTGCCAGCAGTTTCCTGGGAGTCCAGGGACTGTTTTTT. Residues: CASSFLGVQGLFF.

The V and J genes are TRBV28 and TRBJ1-5; unclear D gene. V dropped 10 bases and J dropped 2 bases, with 9 bases sitting between them. The CDR3 totals 12 residues. Germline V gene lookup returns CDR1 MDHEN and CDR2 SYDVKM. The CDR3 sequence: CATERGNQPQHF. CDR3 coding DNA: TGTGCCACCGAGAGGGGCAATCAGCCCCAGCATTTT.

V is TRBV7-2 and J is TRBJ2-2; D gene unclear. CDR3 size: 13 residues. Trimming took 4 bases from V and 8 from J, leaving 11 bases between them. Germline-derived CDR1 and CDR2 are SGHTA and FQGNSA. The CDR3 DNA reads TGTGCCAGCAGCTCCGCCACAAGGGGGGAGCTGTTTTTT. Translation: CASSSATRGELFF.

The CDR3 sequence: CASSSTSAELFF. CDR3 coding DNA: TGTGCCAGCAGCTCCACTAGCGCGGAGCTGTTTTTT. The V gene is TRBV7-9, the J gene TRBJ2-2; 7 bases match TRBD2. CDR3 length equals 12 residues. V was pared by 4 bases and J by 10 bases, with 3 bases of the junction left unmatched. The V gene's germline CDR1 is SEHNR and CDR2 FQNEAQ (reference sequence).

The chain combines TRBV14 with TRBJ2-2; D perhaps matches TRBD1 (5 bases). The CDR3 sequence is 18 residues long. Germline loops: CDR1 SGHDN, CDR2 FVKESK. V lost 4 bases to trimming and J lost 0 bases, with 18 bases between them. This CDR3 is CASSLPLGAATNTGELFF. For the CDR3, the DNA is TGTGCCAGCAGCCTCCCTTTAGGGGCGGCTACGAACACCGGGGAGCTGTTTTTT.

The V call is TRBV6-1, the J call TRBJ1-2; possible D gene TRBD1, 6 bases. Germline V gene lookup returns CDR1 MNHNS and CDR2 SASEGT. The length of the CDR3 is 13 residues. Trimming took 6 bases from V and 8 from J, leaving 16 bases between them. CDR3 DNA sequence: TGTGCCAGCAGCCGAAGGGAGGGGGAAGGCTACACCTTC. It codes for CASSRREGEGYTF.

This chain uses TRBV10-1 with TRBJ2-3, with D unresolved. V shed 4 bases and J shed 1 base, with 9 bases lying between them. The V gene's germline CDR1 is WNHNN and CDR2 SYGVQD (reference sequence). The CDR3 spans 14 residues. The CDR3 spells CASSGPSGTDTQYF. Written as DNA, the CDR3 is TGCGCCAGCAGTGGGCCATCCGGCACAGATACGCAGTATTTT.

J is TRBJ1-2 and V is TRBV6-1; D might be TRBD1 (5 bases). CDR3 length: 15 amino acids. V shed 0 bases and J shed 8 bases, with 16 bases lying between them. Germline V gives CDR1 MNHNS, CDR2 SASEGT. For the CDR3, the DNA is TGTGCCAGCAGTGAAGCGGGACTGGCCCAGATCGGCTACACCTTC. This translates into CASSEAGLAQIGYTF.

The V gene is TRBV9, the J gene TRBJ2-7, with 8 positions matching TRBD2. The CDR3 loop spans 15 amino acids. V lost 4 bases and J lost 0; bases outside the gene matches: 6. In germline, CDR1 is SGDLS, CDR2 YYNGEE. The CDR3 loop is CASSPPGGTSYEQYF. CDR3 nucleotides: TGTGCCAGCAGCCCCCCGGGGGGGACCTCCTACGAGCAGTACTTC.

The chain uses TRBV6-5 and TRBJ1-1; a weak D match, TRBD1 (6 bases). There are 15 residues in the CDR3. In germline, CDR1 is MNHEY, CDR2 SVGAGI. Trimming removed 6 bases from V and 3 bases from J, with 17 bases in between. The CDR3 DNA sequence: TGTGCCAGCAGGCCTACAACAGGGTATCACACTGAAGCTTTCTTT. Its translation is CASRPTTGYHTEAFF.

About this clone itself: One end of the junction is discordant with germline, which a read error may explain. This chain joins TRBV5-1 and TRBJ2-1; 9 bases line up with TRBD2. The CDR3 length is 14 residues. Germline values: CDR1 SGHRS, CDR2 YFSETQ. The CDR3 is CASSLENSGRSLVF. The CDR3 DNA reads as TGCGCCAGCAGCTTGGAGAATAGCGGGAGATCGTTGGTCTTC.

This clone was recorded only once. The CDR3 is CASTSFGGPSHEQFF. The CDR3 region has the DNA TGTGCCAGCACTTCTTTCGGGGGGCCTTCGCATGAGCAGTTCTTC. The chain combines TRBV11-3 with TRBJ2-1; weak D call: TRBD2 (7 bases). The CDR3 has 15 amino acids. Germline V gives CDR1 SGHNT, CDR2 YENEEA. Trimming took off 7 bases at V and 8 bases at J, with 21 bases between the two ends.

The chain couples TRBV19 to TRBJ2-7; D tentatively fits TRBD1 or TRBD2 (5 bases each). Trimming cost V 6 bases and J 3 bases, with 12 bases left between them. CDR1 is LNHDA, CDR2 SQIVND, per germline (reference sequence). This CDR3 region has 13 residues. The chain's CDR3 is CASSRDRHYEQYF. In DNA form, the CDR3 reads TGTGCCAGTAGCCGGGACCGGCACTACGAGCAGTACTTC.

This CDR3 is CASSLNRGGYTF. CDR3 in DNA: TGTGCCAGCAGCCTCAACAGGGGGGGCTACACCTTC. The V and J genes are TRBV5-6 and TRBJ1-2, with 8 bases lining up with TRBD1. The CDR3 runs 12 residues. From germline, CDR1 is SGHDT and CDR2 YYEEEE. V gave up 4 bases and J gave up 8 bases; unmatched junction bases: 4. Full variable domain (remainder filled in from reference TRBV5-6 and TRBJ1-2): DAGVTQSPTHLIKTRGQQVTLRCSPKSGHDTVSWYQQALGQGPQFIFQYYEEEERQRGNFPDRFSGHQFPNYSSELNVNALLLGDSALYLCASSLNRGGYTFGSGTRLTVV.